This T cell receptor (beta chain) appears in the sequencing data of a study of regulatory T cells in long-lasting Graves disease. Germline assignment: CDR1 SNHLY and CDR2 FYNNEI. The CDR3 is 16 amino acids. V lost 10 bases, J lost 2 bases, and 14 bases stayed unmatched. For TCR beta, libraries came from iRepertoire HTBI primers and Arm-PCR of CDR3 regions. TCRdb re-called the multiplex PCR reads with MiXCR, one entry per CDR3 protein. Of some 500,000 distinct CDR3 sequences listed, approximately 12% are singletons. Time point given: newly diagnosed GD, antithyroid drugs for less than 3 months. With RNA extracted from PBMCs as input, the TCR library was made. This clonotype was counted ten times or more. One base away lies a much larger clone, so this may be a sequencing read error. This sample also appeared in a second study, on T cells in Graves' hyperthyroidism and ophthalmopathy.

The rearrangement uses TRBV2 and TRBJ2-3, with 8 bases matching TRBD2. This specimen was peripheral blood mononuclear cells (PBMCs), taken at new diagnosis, from a patient treated with antithyroid drugs. The receptor was isolated from a man aged 25-45 years with Graves disease. This chain's CDR3 is CATRTGGRTFTDTQYF. CDR3 nucleotide sequence: TGTGCCACACGGACTGGCGGGAGGACCTTCACAGATACGCAGTATTTT. The whole variable domain, filled in from reference TRBV2 and TRBJ2-3, reads EPEVTQTPSHQVTQMGQEVILRCVPISNHLYFYWYRQILGQKVEFLVSFYNNEISEKSEIFDDQFSVERPDGSNFTLKIRSTKLEDSAMYFCATRTGGRTFTDTQYFGPGTRLTVL.